The 3 T cell receptor beta chains listed next were all sequenced from one sample in a study of monozygotic twins with inflammatory bowel disease. TCRdb re-called the 5' RACE reads and shows each CDR3 protein once, DNA omitted. This sample's table has more than 100,000 distinct CDR3 sequences. The sample comprised blood. Receptor source: a human donor with ulcerative colitis or Crohn's disease, or a healthy co-twin of an affected twin (not recorded which).

This sequence joins TRBV20-1 and TRBJ2-5; the TCRdb D gene call, TRBD2, has no DNA to confirm it. Germline CDR1 reads DFQATT; CDR2 reads SNEGSKA (reference sequence). The CDR3 has 14 amino acids. The CDR3 sequence is CSARPNSGLETQYF.

The CDR3 is CASSPDRVDSPLHF. The V gene is TRBV5-1, the J gene TRBJ1-6; TCRdb gives TRBD1 as the D gene, but with no DNA this cannot be confirmed. Germline V lookup: CDR1 SGHRS, CDR2 YFSETQ. The CDR3 loop spans 14 amino acids.

The rearrangement joins TRBV4-1 to TRBJ1-1; TCRdb outputs TRBD1, but without DNA this stays unchecked. This CDR3 spans 18 amino acids. Germline CDR1 reads MGHRA; CDR2 reads YSYEKL. The CDR3 protein is CASSQVLVERQALVRAFF.